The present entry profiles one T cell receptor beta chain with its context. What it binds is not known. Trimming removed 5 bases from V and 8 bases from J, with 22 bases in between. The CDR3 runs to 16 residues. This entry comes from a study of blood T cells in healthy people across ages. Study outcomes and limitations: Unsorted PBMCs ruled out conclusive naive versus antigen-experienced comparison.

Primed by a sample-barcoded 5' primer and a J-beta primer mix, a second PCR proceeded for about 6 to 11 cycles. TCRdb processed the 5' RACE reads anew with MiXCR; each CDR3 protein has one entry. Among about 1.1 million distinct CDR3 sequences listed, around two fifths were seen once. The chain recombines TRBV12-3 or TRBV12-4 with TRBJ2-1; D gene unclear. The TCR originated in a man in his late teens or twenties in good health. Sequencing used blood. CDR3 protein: CASSLPLNHLGDEQFF. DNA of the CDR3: TGTGCCAGCAGTCTCCCTTTAAACCATTTAGGTGATGAGCAGTTCTTC.